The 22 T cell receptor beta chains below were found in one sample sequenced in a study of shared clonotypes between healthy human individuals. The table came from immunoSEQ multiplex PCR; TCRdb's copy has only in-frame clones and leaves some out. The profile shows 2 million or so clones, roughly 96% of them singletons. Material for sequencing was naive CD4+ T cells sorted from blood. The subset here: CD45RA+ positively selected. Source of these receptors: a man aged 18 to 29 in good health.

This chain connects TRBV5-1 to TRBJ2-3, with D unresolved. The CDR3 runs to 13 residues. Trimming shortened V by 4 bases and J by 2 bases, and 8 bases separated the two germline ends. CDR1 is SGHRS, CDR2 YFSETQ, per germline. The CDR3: CASSRVLTDTQYF. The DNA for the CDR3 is TGCGCCAGCAGCCGCGTGCTCACAGATACGCAGTATTTT.

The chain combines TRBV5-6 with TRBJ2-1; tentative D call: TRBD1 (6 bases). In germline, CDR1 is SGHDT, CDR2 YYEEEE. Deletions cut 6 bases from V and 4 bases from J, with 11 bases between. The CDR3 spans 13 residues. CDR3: CASTVGTYNEQFF. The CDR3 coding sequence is TGTGCCAGCACCGTCGGGACATACAATGAGCAGTTCTTC. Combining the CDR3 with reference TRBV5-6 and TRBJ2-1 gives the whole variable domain DAGVTQSPTHLIKTRGQQVTLRCSPKSGHDTVSWYQQALGQGPQFIFQYYEEEERQRGNFPDRFSGHQFPNYSSELNVNALLLGDSALYLCASTVGTYNEQFFGPGTRLTVL.

The CDR3 sequence is CASRAGPINEQFF. As DNA, the CDR3 is TGTGCCAGTAGGGCAGGTCCAATCAATGAGCAGTTCTTC. V is TRBV19 and J is TRBJ2-1, with D unclear. The V gene's germline CDR1 is LNHDA and CDR2 SQIVND (reference sequence). CDR3 size: 13 residues. The V end lost 6 bases, the J end lost 6 bases, and 12 bases lay between the germline ends.

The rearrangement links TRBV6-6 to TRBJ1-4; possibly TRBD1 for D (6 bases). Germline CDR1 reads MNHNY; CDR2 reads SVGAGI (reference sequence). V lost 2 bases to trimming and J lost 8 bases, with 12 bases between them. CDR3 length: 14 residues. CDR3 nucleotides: TGTGCCAGCAGTTACCCGGACAGTGGGGAAAAACTGTTTTTT. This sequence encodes CASSYPDSGEKLFF.

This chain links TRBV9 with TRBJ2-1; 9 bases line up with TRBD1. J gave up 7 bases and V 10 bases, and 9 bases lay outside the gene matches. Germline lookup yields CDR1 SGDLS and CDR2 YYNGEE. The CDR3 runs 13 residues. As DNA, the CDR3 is TGTGCCGGCGGACAGGGGACGGGAAATGAGCAGTTCTTC. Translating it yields CAGGQGTGNEQFF.

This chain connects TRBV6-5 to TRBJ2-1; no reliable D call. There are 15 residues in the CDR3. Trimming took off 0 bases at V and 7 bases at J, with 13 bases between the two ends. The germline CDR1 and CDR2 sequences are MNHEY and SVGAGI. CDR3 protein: CASSYSSTLGNEQFF. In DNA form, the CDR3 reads TGTGCCAGCAGTTACTCTAGTACTCTGGGGAATGAGCAGTTCTTC.

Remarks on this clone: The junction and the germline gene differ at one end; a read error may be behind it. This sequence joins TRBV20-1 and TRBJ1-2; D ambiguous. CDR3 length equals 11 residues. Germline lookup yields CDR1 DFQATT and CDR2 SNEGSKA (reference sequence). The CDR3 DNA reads TGTAACGGAAAGACTAACTATGGCTACACCTTC. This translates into CNGKTNYGYTF.

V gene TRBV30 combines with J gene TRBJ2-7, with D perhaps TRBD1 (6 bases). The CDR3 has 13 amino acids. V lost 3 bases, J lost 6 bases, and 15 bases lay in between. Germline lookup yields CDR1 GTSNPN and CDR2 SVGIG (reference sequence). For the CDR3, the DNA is TGTGCCTGGAGGGGGGCTAAACTAGGCGAGCAGTACTTC. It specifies CAWRGAKLGEQYF.

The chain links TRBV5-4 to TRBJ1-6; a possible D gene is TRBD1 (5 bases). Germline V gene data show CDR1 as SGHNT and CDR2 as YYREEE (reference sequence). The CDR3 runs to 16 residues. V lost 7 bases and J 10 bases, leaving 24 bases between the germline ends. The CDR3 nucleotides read TGTGCCAGCCGCTCAACGGCCAGGGTCCAAAAATCACCCCTCCACTTT. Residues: CASRSTARVQKSPLHF.

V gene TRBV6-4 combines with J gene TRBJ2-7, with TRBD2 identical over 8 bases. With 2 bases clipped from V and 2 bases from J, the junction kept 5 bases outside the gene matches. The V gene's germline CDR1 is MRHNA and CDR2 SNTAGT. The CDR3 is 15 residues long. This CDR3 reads CASSDGASGPYEQYF. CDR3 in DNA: TGTGCCAGCAGTGACGGGGCTAGCGGGCCCTACGAGCAGTACTTC.

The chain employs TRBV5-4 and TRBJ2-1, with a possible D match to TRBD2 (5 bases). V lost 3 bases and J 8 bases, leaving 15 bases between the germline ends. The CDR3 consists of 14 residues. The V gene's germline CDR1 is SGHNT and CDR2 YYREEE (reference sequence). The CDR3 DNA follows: TGTGCCAGCAGCTCTGGCACTAGTAGCGATGAGCAGTTCTTC. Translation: CASSSGTSSDEQFF.

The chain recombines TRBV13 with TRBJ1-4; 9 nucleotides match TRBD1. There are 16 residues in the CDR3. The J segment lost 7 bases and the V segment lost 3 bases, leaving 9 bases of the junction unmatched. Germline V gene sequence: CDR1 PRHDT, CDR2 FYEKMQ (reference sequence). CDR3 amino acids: CASSLGTGTGFEKLFF. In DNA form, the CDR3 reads TGTGCCAGCAGCTTGGGTACCGGGACAGGGTTTGAAAAACTGTTTTTT.

The CDR3, as DNA: TGTGCCAGCAGCTTAGACTGGACAGATAATTCACCCCTCCACTTT. Encoded protein: CASSLDWTDNSPLHF. The chain uses TRBV7-2 and TRBJ1-6; possible D gene TRBD1, 6 bases. Germline CDR1 and CDR2: SGHTA and FQGNSA. Trimming stripped 1 base from V and 5 bases from J, with 9 bases between. CDR3 length equals 15 residues.

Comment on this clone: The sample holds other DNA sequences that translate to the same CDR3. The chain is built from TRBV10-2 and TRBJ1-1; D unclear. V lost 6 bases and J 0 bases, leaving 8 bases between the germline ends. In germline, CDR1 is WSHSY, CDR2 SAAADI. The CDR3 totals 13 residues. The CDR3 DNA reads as TGCGCCAGCAGCGATCGAATGAACACTGAAGCTTTCTTT. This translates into CASSDRMNTEAFF.

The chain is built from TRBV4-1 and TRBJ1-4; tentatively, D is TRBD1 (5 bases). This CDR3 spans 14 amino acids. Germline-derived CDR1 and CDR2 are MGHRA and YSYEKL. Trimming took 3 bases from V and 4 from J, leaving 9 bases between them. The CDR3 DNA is TGCGCCAGCAGCCAGGGGCAGGGTAATGAAAAACTGTTTTTT. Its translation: CASSQGQGNEKLFF.

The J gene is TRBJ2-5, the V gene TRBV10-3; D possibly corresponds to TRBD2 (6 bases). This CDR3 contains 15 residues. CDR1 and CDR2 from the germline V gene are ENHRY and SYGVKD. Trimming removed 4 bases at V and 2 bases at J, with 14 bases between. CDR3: CAISVELAKQETQYF. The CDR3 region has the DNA TGTGCCATCAGTGTGGAGCTAGCGAAACAAGAGACCCAGTACTTC.

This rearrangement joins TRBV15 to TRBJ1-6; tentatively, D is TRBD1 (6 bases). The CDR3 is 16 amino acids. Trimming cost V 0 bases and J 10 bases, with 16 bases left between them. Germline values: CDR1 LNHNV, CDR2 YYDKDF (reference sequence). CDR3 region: CATSRDPTGSGSPLHF. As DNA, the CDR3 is TGTGCCACCAGCAGAGATCCCACAGGGAGTGGGTCACCCCTCCACTTT.

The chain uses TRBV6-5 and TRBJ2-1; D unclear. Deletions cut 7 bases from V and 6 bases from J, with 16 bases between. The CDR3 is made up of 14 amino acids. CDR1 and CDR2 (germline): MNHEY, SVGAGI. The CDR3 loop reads CASTSGRGPNEQFF. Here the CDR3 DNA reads TGTGCCAGCACCTCAGGTCGCGGACCCAATGAGCAGTTCTTC.

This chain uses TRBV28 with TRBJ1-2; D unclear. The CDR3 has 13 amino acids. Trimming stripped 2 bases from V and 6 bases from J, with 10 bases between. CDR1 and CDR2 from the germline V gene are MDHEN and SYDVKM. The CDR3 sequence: CASSLVVGDGYTF. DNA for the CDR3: TGTGCCAGCAGTTTAGTCGTCGGGGATGGCTACACCTTC.

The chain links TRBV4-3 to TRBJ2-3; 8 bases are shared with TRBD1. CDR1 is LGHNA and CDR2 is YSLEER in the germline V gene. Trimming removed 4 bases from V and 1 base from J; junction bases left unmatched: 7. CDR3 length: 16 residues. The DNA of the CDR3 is TGCGCCAGCAGCCCAAGGACAGGGTACGGCACAGATACGCAGTATTTT. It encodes CASSPRTGYGTDTQYF.

In DNA, the CDR3 is TGCGCCAGCAGCCCGGGGCTTAAAGGCGGGGAGCTGTTTTTT. Its translation: CASSPGLKGGELFF. The J gene is TRBJ2-2, the V gene TRBV10-1, with D possibly called TRBD1 or TRBD2 (5 bases each). Between the trimmed V and J ends, which lost 6 bases and 7 bases, there was a span of 15 bases. The CDR3 has 14 residues. Germline CDR1 reads WNHNN; CDR2 reads SYGVQD (reference sequence).

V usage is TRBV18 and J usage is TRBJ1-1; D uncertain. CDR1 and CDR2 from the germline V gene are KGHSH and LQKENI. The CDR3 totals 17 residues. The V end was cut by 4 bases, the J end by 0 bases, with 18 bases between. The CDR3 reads CASSHWARDSMNTEAFF. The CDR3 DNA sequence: TGTGCCAGCTCACATTGGGCCCGAGACTCCATGAACACTGAAGCTTTCTTT.